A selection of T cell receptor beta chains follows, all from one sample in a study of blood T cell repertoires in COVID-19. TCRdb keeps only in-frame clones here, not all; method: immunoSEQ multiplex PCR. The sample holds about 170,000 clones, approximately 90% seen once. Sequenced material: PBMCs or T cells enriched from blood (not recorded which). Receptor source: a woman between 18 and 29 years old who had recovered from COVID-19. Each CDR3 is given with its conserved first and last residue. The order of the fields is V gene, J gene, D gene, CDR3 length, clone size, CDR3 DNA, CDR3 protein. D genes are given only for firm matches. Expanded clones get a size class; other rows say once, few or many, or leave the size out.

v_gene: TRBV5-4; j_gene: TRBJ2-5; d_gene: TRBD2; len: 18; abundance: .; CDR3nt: TGTGCCAGCAGCTTGGCTACGACTAGCGGGAGTACGGTTGAGACCCAGTACTTC; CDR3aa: CASSLATTSGSTVETQYF
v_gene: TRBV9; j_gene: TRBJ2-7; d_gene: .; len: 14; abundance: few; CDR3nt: TGTGCCAGCAGCGCAGGGGACCCAGGAATCGAGCAGTACTTC; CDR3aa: CASSAGDPGIEQYF
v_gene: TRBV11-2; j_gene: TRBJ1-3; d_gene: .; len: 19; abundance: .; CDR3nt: TGTGCCAGCAGCTTAGTAGGGGCAGCTAACGCATTCTCTGGAAACACCATATATTTT; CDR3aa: CASSLVGAANAFSGNTIYF
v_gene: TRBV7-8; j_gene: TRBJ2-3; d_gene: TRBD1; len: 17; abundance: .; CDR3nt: TGTGCCAGCAGGAACCGACCCGGGACAGGGGACGCAGATACGCAGTATTTT; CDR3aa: CASRNRPGTGDADTQYF
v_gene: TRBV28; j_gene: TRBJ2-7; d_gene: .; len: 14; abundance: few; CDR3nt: TGTGCCAGTGTAACCCCAGGGATTAACTACGAGCAGTACTTC; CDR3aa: CASVTPGINYEQYF
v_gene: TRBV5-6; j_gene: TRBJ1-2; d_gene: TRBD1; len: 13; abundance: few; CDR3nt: TGTGCCAGCAGCGCAGGGACAGCCTATGGCTACACCTTC; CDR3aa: CASSAGTAYGYTF
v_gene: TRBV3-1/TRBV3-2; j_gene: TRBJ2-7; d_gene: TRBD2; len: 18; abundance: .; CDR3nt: TGTGCCAGCAGCCCCTCTAGCGGGAGGGCCCTCCGTACGAGGGAGCAGTACTTC; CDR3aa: CASSPSSGRALRTREQYF
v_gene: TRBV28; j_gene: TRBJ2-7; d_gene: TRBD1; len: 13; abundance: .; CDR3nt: TGTGCCAGCAGATCCGGGACAGGGGGGGAGCAGTACTTC; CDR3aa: CASRSGTGGEQYF
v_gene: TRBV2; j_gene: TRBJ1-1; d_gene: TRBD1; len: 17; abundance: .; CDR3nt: TGTGCCAGCAGTGAAAGTGGACAGGGGTGGGCGAACACTGAAGCTTTCTTT; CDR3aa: CASSESGQGWANTEAFF
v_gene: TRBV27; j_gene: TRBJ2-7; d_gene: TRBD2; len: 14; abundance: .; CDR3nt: TGTGCCAGCGGGCTAGCGGGAGGTGTCTACGAGCAGTACTTC; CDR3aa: CASGLAGGVYEQYF
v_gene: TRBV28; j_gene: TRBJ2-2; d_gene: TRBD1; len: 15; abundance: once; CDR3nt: TGTGCCAGCAGCACTACCGGGACAGGGGGCCGGGAGCTGTTTTTT; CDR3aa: CASSTTGTGGRELFF
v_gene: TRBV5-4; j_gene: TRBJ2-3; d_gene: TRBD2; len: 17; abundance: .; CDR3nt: TGTGCCAGCAGGGCGGGACTAGCGGGAGAAGAGGGAGATACGCAGTATTTT; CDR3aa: CASRAGLAGEEGDTQYF
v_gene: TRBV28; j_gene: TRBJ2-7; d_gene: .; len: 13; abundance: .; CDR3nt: TGTGCCAGCACCCGGACTAACTCCTACGAGCAGTACTTC; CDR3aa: CASTRTNSYEQYF
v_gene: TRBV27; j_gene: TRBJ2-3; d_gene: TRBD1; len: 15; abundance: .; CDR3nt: TGTGCCAGCAGTAGCGGGACAGGGGTCACAGATACGCAGTATTTT; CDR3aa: CASSSGTGVTDTQYF
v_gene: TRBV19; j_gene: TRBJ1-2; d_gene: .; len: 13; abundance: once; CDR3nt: TGTGCCAGTAGTATAGCGGAAGGGAGTGGCTACACCTTC; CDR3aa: CASSIAEGSGYTF
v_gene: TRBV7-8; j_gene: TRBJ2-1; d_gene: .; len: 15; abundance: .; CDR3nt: TGTGCCAGCAGCACCGGACTGACGATTGGCAATGAGCAGTTCTTC; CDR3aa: CASSTGLTIGNEQFF
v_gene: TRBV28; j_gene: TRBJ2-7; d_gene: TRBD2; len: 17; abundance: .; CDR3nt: TGTGCCAGCAGTTTTCGGGGACTAGCCGAGCTAGGGTACGAGCAGTACTTC; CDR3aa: CASSFRGLAELGYEQYF
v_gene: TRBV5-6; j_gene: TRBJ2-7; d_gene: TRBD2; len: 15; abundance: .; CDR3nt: TGTGCCAGCAGCTCCGTAGCGGGAGGTTACTACGAGCAGTACTTC; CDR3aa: CASSSVAGGYYEQYF
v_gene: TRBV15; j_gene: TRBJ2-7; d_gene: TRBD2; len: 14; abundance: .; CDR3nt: TGTGCCACCAGCGGAGGGACTAGCGGCTACGAGCAGTACTTC; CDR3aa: CATSGGTSGYEQYF
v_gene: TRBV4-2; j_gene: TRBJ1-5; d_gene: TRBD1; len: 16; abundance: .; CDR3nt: TGTGCCAGCAGCCAGAGATCCGGGACAGGGATACAGCCCCAGCATTTT; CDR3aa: CASSQRSGTGIQPQHF
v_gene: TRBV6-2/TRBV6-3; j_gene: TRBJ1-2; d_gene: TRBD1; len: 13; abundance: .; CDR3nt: TGTGCCAGCAGTTACGTGGACAGGGTTGGCTACACCTTC; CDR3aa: CASSYVDRVGYTF
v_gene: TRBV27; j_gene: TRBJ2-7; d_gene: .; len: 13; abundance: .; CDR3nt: TGTGCCAGCAAGTTAACAGGGCCCTACGAGCAGTACTTC; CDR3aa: CASKLTGPYEQYF
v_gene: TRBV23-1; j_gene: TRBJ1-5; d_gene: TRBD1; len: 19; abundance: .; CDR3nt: TGCGCCAGCAGTCCACCTCTTATCAAACAGGGGGGGAGGCTTTTGCCCCAGCATTTT; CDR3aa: CASSPPLIKQGGRLLPQHF
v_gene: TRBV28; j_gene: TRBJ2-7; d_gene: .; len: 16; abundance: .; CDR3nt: TGTGCCAGCAGTTTGACAGCTACTCCCCCCGCCTACGAGCAGTACTTC; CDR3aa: CASSLTATPPAYEQYF
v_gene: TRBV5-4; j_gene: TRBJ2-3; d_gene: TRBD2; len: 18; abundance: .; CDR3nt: TGTGCCAGCAGCCCCGGAGCCCTAGCGGCCACCTTCACAGATACGCAGTATTTT; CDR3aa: CASSPGALAATFTDTQYF